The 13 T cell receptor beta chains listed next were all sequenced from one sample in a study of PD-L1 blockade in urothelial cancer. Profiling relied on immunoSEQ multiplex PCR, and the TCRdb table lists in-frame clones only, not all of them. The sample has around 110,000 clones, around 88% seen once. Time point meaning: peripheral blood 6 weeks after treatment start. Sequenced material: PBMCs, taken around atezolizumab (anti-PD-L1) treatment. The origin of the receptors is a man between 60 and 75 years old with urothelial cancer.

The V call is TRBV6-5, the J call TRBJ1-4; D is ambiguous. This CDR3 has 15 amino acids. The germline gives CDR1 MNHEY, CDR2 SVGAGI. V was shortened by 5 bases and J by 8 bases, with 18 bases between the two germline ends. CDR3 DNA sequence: TGTGCCAGCAGTCAGACAATGGGTCGGTCGGAAAAACTGTTTTTT. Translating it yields CASSQTMGRSEKLFF.

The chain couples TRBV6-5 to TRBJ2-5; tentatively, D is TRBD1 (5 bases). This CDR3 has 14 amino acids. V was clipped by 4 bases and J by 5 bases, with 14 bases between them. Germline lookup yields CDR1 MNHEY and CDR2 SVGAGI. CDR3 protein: CASSLKGVQETQYF. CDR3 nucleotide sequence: TGTGCCAGCAGTTTAAAAGGGGTACAGGAGACCCAGTACTTC.

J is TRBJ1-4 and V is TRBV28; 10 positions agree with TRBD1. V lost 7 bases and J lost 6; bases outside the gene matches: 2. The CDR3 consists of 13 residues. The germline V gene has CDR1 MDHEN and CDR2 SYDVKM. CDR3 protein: CASKGQGYEKLFF. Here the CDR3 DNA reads TGTGCCAGCAAGGGACAGGGGTATGAAAAACTGTTTTTT.

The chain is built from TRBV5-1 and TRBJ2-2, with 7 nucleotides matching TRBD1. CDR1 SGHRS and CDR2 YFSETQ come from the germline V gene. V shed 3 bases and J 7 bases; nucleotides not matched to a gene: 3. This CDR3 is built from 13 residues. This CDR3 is CASSYRGDGELFF. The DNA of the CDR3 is TGCGCCAGCAGCTACAGGGGAGACGGGGAGCTGTTTTTT.

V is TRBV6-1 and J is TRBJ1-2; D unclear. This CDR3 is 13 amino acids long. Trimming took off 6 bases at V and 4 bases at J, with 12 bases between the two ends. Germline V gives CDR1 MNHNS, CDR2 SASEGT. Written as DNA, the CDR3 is TGTGCCAGCAGCCCTCGCGGCCTCTATGGCTACACCTTC. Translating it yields CASSPRGLYGYTF.

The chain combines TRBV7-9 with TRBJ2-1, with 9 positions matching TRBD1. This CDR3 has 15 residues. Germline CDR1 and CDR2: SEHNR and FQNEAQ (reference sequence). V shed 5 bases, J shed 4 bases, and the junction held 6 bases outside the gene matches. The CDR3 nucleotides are TGTGCCAGCAGCCCAGGACAGGGGCTGTACAATGAGCAGTTCTTC. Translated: CASSPGQGLYNEQFF.

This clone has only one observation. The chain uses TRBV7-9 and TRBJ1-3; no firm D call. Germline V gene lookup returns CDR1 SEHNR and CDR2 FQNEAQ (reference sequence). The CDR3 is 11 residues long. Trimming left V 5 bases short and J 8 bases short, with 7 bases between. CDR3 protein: CASSPDYTIYF. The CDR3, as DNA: TGTGCCAGCAGCCCAGACTACACCATATATTTT.

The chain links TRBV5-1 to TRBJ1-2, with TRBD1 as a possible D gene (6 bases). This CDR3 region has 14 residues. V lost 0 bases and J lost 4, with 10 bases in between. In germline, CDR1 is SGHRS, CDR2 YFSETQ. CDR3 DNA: TGCGCCAGCAGCTTGGACAGGGATGGCTATGGCTACACCTTC. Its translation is CASSLDRDGYGYTF. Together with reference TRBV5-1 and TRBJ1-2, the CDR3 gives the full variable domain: KAGVTQTPRYLIKTRGQQVTLSCSPISGHRSVSWYQQTPGQGLQFLFEYFSETQRNKGNFPGRFSGRQFSNSRSEMNVSTLELGDSALYLCASSLDRDGYGYTFGSGTRLTVV.

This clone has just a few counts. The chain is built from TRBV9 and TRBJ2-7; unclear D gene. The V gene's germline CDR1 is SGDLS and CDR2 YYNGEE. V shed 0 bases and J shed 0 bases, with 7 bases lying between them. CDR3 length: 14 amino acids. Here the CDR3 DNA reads TGTGCCAGCAGCGTAGGCACAGTCTCCTACGAGCAGTACTTC. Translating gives CASSVGTVSYEQYF.

DNA of the CDR3: TGTGCCAGCTCACCACCGACTAGCGGGGGCCTCTCCTACGAGCAGTACTTC. It codes for CASSPPTSGGLSYEQYF. V usage is TRBV18 and J usage is TRBJ2-7; TRBD2 agrees at 12 bases. Germline V gives CDR1 KGHSH, CDR2 LQKENI. The CDR3 totals 17 residues. The V gene end was trimmed by 0 bases and the J gene end by 0 bases; junction bases not matched to a gene: 3.

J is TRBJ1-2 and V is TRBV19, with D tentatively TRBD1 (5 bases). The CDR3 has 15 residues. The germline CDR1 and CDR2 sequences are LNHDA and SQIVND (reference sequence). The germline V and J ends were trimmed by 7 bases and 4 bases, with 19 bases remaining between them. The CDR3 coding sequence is TGTGCCAGTACCCTCTCGGGGGGTGCCAGCTATGGCTACACCTTC. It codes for CASTLSGGASYGYTF.

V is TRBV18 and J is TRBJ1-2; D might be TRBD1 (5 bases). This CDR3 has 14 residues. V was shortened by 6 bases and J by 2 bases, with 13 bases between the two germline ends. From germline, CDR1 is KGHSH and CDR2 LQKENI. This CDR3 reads CASSPDISNYGYTF. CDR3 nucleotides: TGTGCCAGCTCCCCGGACATATCGAACTATGGCTACACCTTC.

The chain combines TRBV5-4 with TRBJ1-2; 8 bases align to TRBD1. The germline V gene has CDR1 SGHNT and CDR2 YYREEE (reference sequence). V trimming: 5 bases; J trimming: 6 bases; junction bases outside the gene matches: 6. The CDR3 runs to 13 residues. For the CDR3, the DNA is TGTGCCAGCAGTTCACCAGGGGGCGATGGCTACACCTTC. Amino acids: CASSSPGGDGYTF.